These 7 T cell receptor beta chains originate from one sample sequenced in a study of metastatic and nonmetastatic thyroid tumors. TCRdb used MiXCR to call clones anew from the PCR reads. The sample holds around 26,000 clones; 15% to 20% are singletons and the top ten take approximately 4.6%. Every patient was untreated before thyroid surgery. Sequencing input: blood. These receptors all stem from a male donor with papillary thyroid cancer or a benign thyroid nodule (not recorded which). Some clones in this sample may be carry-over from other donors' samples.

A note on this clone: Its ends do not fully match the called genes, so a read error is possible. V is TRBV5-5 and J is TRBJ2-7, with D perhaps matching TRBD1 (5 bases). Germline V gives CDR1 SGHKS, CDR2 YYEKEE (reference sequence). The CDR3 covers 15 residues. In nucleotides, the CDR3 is TGTTCCAGCAGCTTGGGGCAGGCAATGGCCTACGAGCAGTACTTC. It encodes CSSSLGQAMAYEQYF.

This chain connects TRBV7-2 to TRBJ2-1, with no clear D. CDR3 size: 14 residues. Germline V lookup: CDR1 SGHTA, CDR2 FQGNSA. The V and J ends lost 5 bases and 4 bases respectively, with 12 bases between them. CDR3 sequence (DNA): TGTGCCAGCAGCCCCAGTGGGATTTACAATGAGCAGTTCTTC. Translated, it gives CASSPSGIYNEQFF.

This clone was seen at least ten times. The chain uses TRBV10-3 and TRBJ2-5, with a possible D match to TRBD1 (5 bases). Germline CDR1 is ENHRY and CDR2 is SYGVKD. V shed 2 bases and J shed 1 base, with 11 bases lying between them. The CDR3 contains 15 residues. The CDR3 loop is CAISESVQGQETQYF. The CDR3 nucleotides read TGTGCCATCAGTGAGAGCGTCCAGGGCCAAGAGACCCAGTACTTC.

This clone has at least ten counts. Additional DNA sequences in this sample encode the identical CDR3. DNA of the CDR3: TGTGCCAGCAGCTTAGGAAGAGTTCCAGATACGCAGTATTTT. The encoded protein is CASSLGRVPDTQYF. This chain links TRBV7-2 with TRBJ2-3; no definite D call. Trimming left V 1 base short and J 4 bases short, with 9 bases between. The CDR3 extends over 14 amino acids. The V gene's germline CDR1 is SGHTA and CDR2 FQGNSA. Supplemented by reference TRBV7-2 and TRBJ2-3, the full variable domain reads GAGVSQSPSNKVTEKGKDVELRCDPISGHTALYWYRQSLGQGLEFLIYFQGNSAPDKSGLPSDRFSAERTGGSVSTLTIQRTQQEDSAVYLCASSLGRVPDTQYFGPGTRLTVL.

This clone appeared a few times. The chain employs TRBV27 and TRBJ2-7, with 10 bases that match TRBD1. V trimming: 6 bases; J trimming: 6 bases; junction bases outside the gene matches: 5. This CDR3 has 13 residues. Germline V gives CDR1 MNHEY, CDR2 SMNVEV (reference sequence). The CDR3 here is CASRWDRGGEQYF. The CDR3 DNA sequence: TGTGCCAGCAGATGGGACAGGGGAGGCGAGCAGTACTTC.

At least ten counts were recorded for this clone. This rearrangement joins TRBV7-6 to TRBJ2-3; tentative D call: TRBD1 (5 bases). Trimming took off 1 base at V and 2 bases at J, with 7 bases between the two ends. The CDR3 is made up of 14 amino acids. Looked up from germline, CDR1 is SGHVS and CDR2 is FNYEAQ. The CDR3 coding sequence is TGTGCCAGCAGCTTAGTGGGGCCCACAGATACGCAGTATTTT. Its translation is CASSLVGPTDTQYF. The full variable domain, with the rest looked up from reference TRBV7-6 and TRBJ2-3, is GAGVSQSPRYKVTKRGQDVALRCDPISGHVSLYWYRQALGQGPEFLTYFNYEAQQDKSGLPNDRFSAERPEGSISTLTIQRTEQRDSAMYRCASSLVGPTDTQYFGPGTRLTVL.

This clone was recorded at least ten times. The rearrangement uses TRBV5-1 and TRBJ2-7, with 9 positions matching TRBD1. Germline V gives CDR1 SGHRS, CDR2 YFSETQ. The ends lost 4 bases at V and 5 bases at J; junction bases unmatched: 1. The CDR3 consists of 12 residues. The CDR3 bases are TGCGCCAGCAGCCACAGGGGGCACGAGCAGTACTTC. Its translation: CASSHRGHEQYF.